The 30 T cell receptor beta chains below come from one sample, sequenced in a study of cytomegalovirus exposure and HLA in healthy donors. A multiplex PCR was run with 60 Vbeta primers and 13 Jbeta primers. Sequencing used immunoSEQ multiplex PCR; TCRdb keeps in-frame clones, though not all of them. The data show about 150,000 clones, around 68% seen once. Material for sequencing was PBMCs. These receptors all stem from a man aged 25-40 years in good health and CMV-seronegative.

The chain links TRBV5-6 to TRBJ2-1, with 10 bases fitting TRBD2. The junction had 8 bases not matched to a gene; V was cut back by 4 bases and J by 7 bases. This CDR3 spans 15 amino acids. Germline loops: CDR1 SGHDT, CDR2 YYEEEE. CDR3: CASSTVAGGLNEQFF. CDR3 coding DNA: TGTGCCAGCAGCACAGTAGCGGGGGGCCTTAATGAGCAGTTCTTC.

The rearrangement links TRBV7-2 to TRBJ2-7; D is possibly TRBD1 (6 bases). Germline CDR1 SGHTA, CDR2 FQGNSA. Between the trimmed V and J ends, which lost 5 bases and 3 bases, there was a span of 14 bases. The CDR3 length is 14 residues. The CDR3 loop reads CASSTAGTNYEQYF. In DNA, the CDR3 is TGTGCCAGCAGCACGGCCGGGACAAACTACGAGCAGTACTTC.

The chain links TRBV2 to TRBJ1-6, with TRBD1 matching over 7 bases. The germline V gene encodes CDR1 SNHLY and CDR2 FYNNEI. The junction had 5 bases not matched to a gene; V was cut back by 4 bases and J by 8 bases. There are 14 residues in the CDR3. The CDR3 sequence: CASSARQGDSPLHF. The CDR3 DNA reads as TGTGCCAGCAGTGCAAGACAGGGCGATTCACCCCTCCACTTT.

This sequence joins TRBV7-2 and TRBJ2-3; 7 nucleotides line up with TRBD2. The CDR3 is 16 amino acids. CDR1 SGHTA and CDR2 FQGNSA come from the germline V gene. The junction had 8 bases not matched to a gene; V was cut back by 5 bases and J by 0 bases. CDR3 residues: CASSPSGGGSTDTQYF. DNA for the CDR3: TGTGCCAGCAGCCCCAGTGGCGGGGGAAGCACAGATACGCAGTATTTT.

The chain has TRBV13 and TRBJ1-2; D perhaps matches TRBD1 (6 bases). Trimming stripped 3 bases from V and 5 bases from J, with 7 bases between. The CDR3 runs to 12 residues. Germline V gene lookup returns CDR1 PRHDT and CDR2 FYEKMQ (reference sequence). This CDR3 reads CASSLQGYGYTF. The CDR3 DNA sequence: TGTGCCAGCAGCTTGCAGGGGTATGGCTACACCTTC.

CDR3 DNA sequence: TGTGCCAGCAGCTTCGAGGGAATTGGAGACAATGAGCAGTTCTTC. It encodes CASSFEGIGDNEQFF. V usage is TRBV7-8 and J usage is TRBJ2-1, with a weak D call TRBD2 (5 bases). The CDR3 contains 15 residues. Germline-derived CDR1 and CDR2 are SGHVS and FQNEAQ. V lost 3 bases to trimming and J lost 5 bases, with 14 bases between them.

V and J are TRBV7-9 and TRBJ2-2, with 8 bases that match TRBD2. Germline CDR1 is SEHNR and CDR2 is FQNEAQ (reference sequence). V dropped 2 bases and J dropped 5; count of bases not matched to a gene: 4. CDR3 size: 15 residues. The CDR3 is CASSLTGGLTGELFF. CDR3 coding DNA: TGTGCCAGCAGCTTAACGGGGGGGCTGACCGGGGAGCTGTTTTTT.

This rearrangement joins TRBV7-2 to TRBJ2-3; D perhaps matches TRBD2 (7 bases). Germline V lookup: CDR1 SGHTA, CDR2 FQGNSA. The CDR3 consists of 17 residues. V lost 4 bases and J lost 3, with 20 bases in between. The CDR3 DNA sequence: TGTGCCAGCAGCTCAGATGGGGGGGGCGAGGTGACAGATACGCAGTATTTT. Encoded protein: CASSSDGGGEVTDTQYF.

The chain combines TRBV29-1 with TRBJ2-7; D is perhaps TRBD1 (6 bases). The germline V and J ends were trimmed by 0 bases and 1 base, with 13 bases remaining between them. CDR1 and CDR2 from the germline V gene are SQVTM and ANQGSEA. The CDR3 runs to 15 residues. The CDR3 region is CSVEERRGISYEQYF. The CDR3 coding sequence is TGCAGCGTTGAAGAGCGCAGGGGCATTTCCTACGAGCAGTACTTC.

This chain connects TRBV28 to TRBJ2-2; 10 positions match TRBD2. With V trimmed by 3 bases and J by 6 bases, 4 bases remained unmatched. Germline values: CDR1 MDHEN, CDR2 SYDVKM. This CDR3 region has 15 residues. In nucleotides, the CDR3 is TGTGCCAGCAGTTTCAGCGGGGGGGCGTCCGGGGAGCTGTTTTTT. Translated: CASSFSGGASGELFF.

The CDR3 loop reads CASSNGQGVYEQYF. The CDR3 DNA reads TGTGCCAGCAGCAACGGACAGGGTGTCTACGAGCAGTACTTC. V usage is TRBV6-6 and J usage is TRBJ2-7, with 8 bases aligning to TRBD1. Germline trimming cut 6 bases from V and 3 bases from J; bases unmatched to any gene: 7. CDR1 is MNHNY, CDR2 SVGAGI, per germline (reference sequence). The CDR3 runs to 14 residues.

The genes are TRBV29-1 and TRBJ2-3, with TRBD2 matching over 12 bases. Unmatched junction bases numbered 5, after V lost 1 base and J lost 0 bases. In germline, CDR1 is SQVTM, CDR2 ANQGSEA. The CDR3 spans 17 residues. The CDR3 DNA reads TGCAGCGTTGAAGGACTAGCGGGGGATTCTAGCACAGATACGCAGTATTTT. Translation: CSVEGLAGDSSTDTQYF.

The CDR3, as DNA: TGTGCCAGCAGCCAAGTGGAGGGAACCTACGAGCAGTACTTC. Translated, it gives CASSQVEGTYEQYF. The chain is built from TRBV7-9 and TRBJ2-5; D possibly corresponds to TRBD2 (6 bases). The J call may be mistaken, given a closer DNA end match to TRBJ2-7. Germline V gene lookup returns CDR1 SEHNR and CDR2 FQNEAQ (reference sequence). This CDR3 has 14 residues.

The genes are TRBV5-4 and TRBJ2-5, with TRBD2 identical over 11 bases. J gave up 4 bases and V 0 bases, and 5 bases lay outside the gene matches. Germline V lookup: CDR1 SGHNT, CDR2 YYREEE (reference sequence). This CDR3 region has 16 residues. The CDR3 spells CASSLAGSGGAETQYF. DNA for the CDR3: TGTGCCAGCAGCTTGGCAGGTAGCGGGGGGGCAGAGACCCAGTACTTC.

The sample holds a few counts of this clone. V usage is TRBV11-2 and J usage is TRBJ2-7, with D hard to call. The CDR3 consists of 14 residues. The germline CDR1 and CDR2 sequences are SGHAT and FQNNGV. Trimming removed 1 base from V and 0 bases from J, with 7 bases in between. The CDR3 region is CASSLGYSSYEQYF. CDR3 DNA sequence: TGTGCCAGCAGCTTAGGCTATAGCTCCTACGAGCAGTACTTC.

This clone occurred a few times. The rearrangement joins TRBV5-6 to TRBJ2-1, with 7 bases fitting TRBD2. The germline CDR1 and CDR2 sequences are SGHDT and YYEEEE. This CDR3 has 13 residues. V was pared by 6 bases and J by 4 bases, with 4 bases of the junction left unmatched. The chain's CDR3 is CASTNGGYNEQFF. DNA of the CDR3: TGTGCCAGCACAAACGGGGGGTACAATGAGCAGTTCTTC.

This clone was seen a handful of times. The rearrangement links TRBV4-1 to TRBJ1-6; the D gene is possibly TRBD1 (6 bases). Germline CDR1 is MGHRA and CDR2 is YSYEKL. The CDR3 has 15 amino acids. The V end was cut by 3 bases, the J end by 9 bases, with 15 bases between. CDR3 in DNA: TGCGCCAGCAGCCACATCACGGGACACCCTTCACCCCTCCACTTT. It is translated as CASSHITGHPSPLHF.

This clone has just a few counts. The same CDR3 arises from other DNA sequences in this sample as well. This chain links TRBV28 with TRBJ1-1; D possibly corresponds to TRBD1 (5 bases). Trimming left V 1 base short and J 4 bases short, with 13 bases between. This CDR3 contains 15 residues. Germline lookup yields CDR1 MDHEN and CDR2 SYDVKM. As DNA, the CDR3 is TGTGCCAGCAGTTTATACTTGGGGACTGGCACTGAAGCTTTCTTT. As protein: CASSLYLGTGTEAFF. The whole variable domain, filled in from reference TRBV28 and TRBJ1-1, reads DVKVTQSSRYLVKRTGEKVFLECVQDMDHENMFWYRQDPGLGLRLIYFSYDVKMKEKGDIPEGYSVSREKKERFSLILESASTNQTSMYLCASSLYLGTGTEAFFGQGTRLTVV.

This chain joins TRBV4-1 and TRBJ2-2; unclear D gene. There are 12 residues in the CDR3. V was shortened by 5 bases and J by 7 bases, with 8 bases between the two germline ends. CDR1 is MGHRA and CDR2 is YSYEKL in the germline V gene. CDR3 bases: TGCGCCAGCAGCTCACCGGGCGGGGAGCTGTTTTTT. Residues: CASSSPGGELFF.

This clone was picked up one time. The rearrangement joins TRBV5-5 to TRBJ1-3; 8 positions agree with TRBD1. This CDR3 spans 15 amino acids. V was clipped by 4 bases and J by 1 base; unmatched bases: 4. CDR1 is SGHKS, CDR2 YYEKEE, per germline (reference sequence). The CDR3 sequence is CASSQTGGSGNTIYF. CDR3 sequence (DNA): TGTGCCAGCAGCCAAACAGGGGGATCTGGAAACACCATATATTTT.

About this clone itself: Distinct nucleotide sequences in the sample also encode this CDR3. CDR3 residues: CASSLGQGNTEAFF. In nucleotides, the CDR3 is TGTGCCAGTAGTCTGGGACAGGGGAACACTGAAGCTTTCTTT. The chain couples TRBV19 to TRBJ1-1, with 9 nucleotides matching TRBD1. Trimming removed 5 bases from V and 1 base from J; junction bases left unmatched: 2. CDR3 length: 14 amino acids. The germline V gene has CDR1 LNHDA and CDR2 SQIVND (reference sequence).

This clone has just one count. This chain links TRBV6-5 with TRBJ1-5; possible D gene TRBD1, 6 bases. Germline values: CDR1 MNHEY, CDR2 SVGAGI. Between the trimmed V and J ends, which lost 6 bases and 2 bases, there was a span of 11 bases. There are 14 residues in the CDR3. CDR3 region: CASSLQGGNQPQHF. The CDR3 nucleotides read TGTGCCAGCAGCCTACAGGGAGGCAATCAGCCCCAGCATTTT.

The chain employs TRBV7-2 and TRBJ2-1, with D possibly being TRBD1 (5 bases). The CDR3 consists of 13 residues. V dropped 2 bases and J dropped 9 bases, with 11 bases sitting between them. The germline gives CDR1 SGHTA, CDR2 FQGNSA. CDR3 nucleotides: TGTGCCAGCAGCTTATCCAGGGTAGTTGAGCAGTTCTTC. Protein: CASSLSRVVEQFF.

The chain has TRBV19 and TRBJ2-1; 10 bases match TRBD1. Trimming removed 4 bases from V and 6 bases from J; junction bases left unmatched: 6. Germline V gene lookup returns CDR1 LNHDA and CDR2 SQIVND (reference sequence). This CDR3 is 15 amino acids long. DNA for the CDR3: TGTGCCAGTAGTACCGGACAGGGGGGTGGCAATGAGCAGTTCTTC. The encoded protein is CASSTGQGGGNEQFF. Variable domain in full (rest from reference TRBV19 and TRBJ2-1): DGGITQSPKYLFRKEGQNVTLSCEQNLNHDAMYWYRQDPGQGLRLIYYSQIVNDFQKGDIAEGYSVSREKKESFPLTVTSAQKNPTAFYLCASSTGQGGGNEQFFGPGTRLTVL.

V is TRBV30 and J is TRBJ2-2; 10 bases fit TRBD1. The CDR3 runs 17 residues. The V segment lost 3 bases and the J segment 4 bases; nucleotides outside the gene matches: 11. Per the germline V gene, CDR1 is GTSNPN and CDR2 is SVGIG (reference sequence). The CDR3 region has the DNA TGTGCCTGGAGGAGACAGGGGGCGCGTGGGGGCACCGGGGAGCTGTTTTTT. Translated: CAWRRQGARGGTGELFF.

V usage is TRBV6-5 and J usage is TRBJ1-2, with D tentatively TRBD1 (5 bases). Looked up from germline, CDR1 is MNHEY and CDR2 is SVGAGI. The CDR3 is made up of 15 amino acids. With 2 bases removed from V and 5 bases from J, the gap between germline ends came to 15 bases. DNA of the CDR3: TGTGCCAGCAGTTACAGGGGTTATGGGTATTATGGCTACACCTTC. It yields the protein CASSYRGYGYYGYTF.

The V call is TRBV28, the J call TRBJ1-6; no definite D call. The V and J ends lost 5 bases and 7 bases respectively, with 9 bases between them. This CDR3 spans 13 amino acids. Germline lookup yields CDR1 MDHEN and CDR2 SYDVKM. CDR3 nucleotides: TGTGCCAGCAGTCCAACAGAGAATTCACCCCTCCACTTT. It is translated as CASSPTENSPLHF.

In its sample, this clone was seen a few times. This rearrangement joins TRBV5-1 to TRBJ1-2, with D perhaps TRBD1 (5 bases). The CDR3 extends over 13 amino acids. V was pared by 6 bases and J by 4 bases, with 13 bases between. The germline V gene encodes CDR1 SGHRS and CDR2 YFSETQ. CDR3 protein: CASTSGGAYGYTF. DNA of the CDR3: TGCGCCAGCACCTCGGGAGGGGCCTATGGCTACACCTTC.

This chain joins TRBV19 and TRBJ2-7; the match to TRBD2 covers 9 bases. Germline values: CDR1 LNHDA, CDR2 SQIVND (reference sequence). The CDR3 has 13 residues. The trim removed 5 bases at V and 6 bases at J, leaving 5 bases unmatched. Here the CDR3 DNA reads TGTGCCAGTAGTCGTTCTAGCGGGGCCGAGCAGTACTTC. This encodes CASSRSSGAEQYF.

This clone has a handful of counts. V gene TRBV25-1 combines with J gene TRBJ2-3; TRBD2 matches 9 bases. CDR3 length: 16 residues. CDR1 is MGHDK and CDR2 is SYGVNS in the germline V gene. J was trimmed by 5 bases and V by 3 bases; bases with no gene match: 9. In DNA form, the CDR3 reads TGTGCCAGCAGTGAGGGGGCGGGGGGGACAGAAGATACGCAGTATTTT. As protein: CASSEGAGGTEDTQYF.